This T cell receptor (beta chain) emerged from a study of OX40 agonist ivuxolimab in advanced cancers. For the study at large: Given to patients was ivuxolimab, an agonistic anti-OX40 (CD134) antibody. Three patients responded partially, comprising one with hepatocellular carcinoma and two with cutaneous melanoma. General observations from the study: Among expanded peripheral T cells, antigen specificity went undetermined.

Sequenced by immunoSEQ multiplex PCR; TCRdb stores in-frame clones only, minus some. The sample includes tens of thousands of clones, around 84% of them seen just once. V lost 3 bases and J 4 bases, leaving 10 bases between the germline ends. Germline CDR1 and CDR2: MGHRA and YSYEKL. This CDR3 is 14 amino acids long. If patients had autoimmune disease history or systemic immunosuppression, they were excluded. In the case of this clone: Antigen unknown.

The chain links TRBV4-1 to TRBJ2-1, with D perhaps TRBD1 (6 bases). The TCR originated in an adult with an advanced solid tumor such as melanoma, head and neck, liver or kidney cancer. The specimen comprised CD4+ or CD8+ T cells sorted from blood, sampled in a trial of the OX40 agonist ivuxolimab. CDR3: CASSHGGQYNEQFF. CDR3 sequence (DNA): TGCGCCAGCAGCCACGGAGGACAGTACAATGAGCAGTTCTTC.